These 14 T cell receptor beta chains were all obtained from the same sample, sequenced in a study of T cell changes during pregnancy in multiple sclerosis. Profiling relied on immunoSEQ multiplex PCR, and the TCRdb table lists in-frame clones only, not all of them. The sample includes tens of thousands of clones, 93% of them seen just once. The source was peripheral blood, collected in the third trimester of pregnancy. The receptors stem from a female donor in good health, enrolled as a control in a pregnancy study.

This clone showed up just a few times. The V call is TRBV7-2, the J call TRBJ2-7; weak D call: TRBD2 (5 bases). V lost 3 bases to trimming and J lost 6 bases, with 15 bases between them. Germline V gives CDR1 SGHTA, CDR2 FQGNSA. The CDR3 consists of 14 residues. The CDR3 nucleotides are TGTGCCAGCAGCTTCACGGGATGGAACGGCGAGCAGTACTTC. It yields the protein CASSFTGWNGEQYF.

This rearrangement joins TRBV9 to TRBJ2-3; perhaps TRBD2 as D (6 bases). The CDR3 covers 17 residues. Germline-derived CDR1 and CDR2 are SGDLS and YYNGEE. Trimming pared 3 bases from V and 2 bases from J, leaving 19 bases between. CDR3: CASSAAGRNHLTDTQYF. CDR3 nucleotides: TGTGCCAGCAGCGCTGCGGGGCGAAACCATCTCACAGATACGCAGTATTTT.

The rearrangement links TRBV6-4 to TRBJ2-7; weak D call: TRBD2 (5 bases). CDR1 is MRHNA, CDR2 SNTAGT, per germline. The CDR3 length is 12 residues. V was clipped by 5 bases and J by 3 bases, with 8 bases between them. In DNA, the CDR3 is TGTGCCAGCAGTTCCCGGGACTACGAGCAGTACTTC. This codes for CASSSRDYEQYF.

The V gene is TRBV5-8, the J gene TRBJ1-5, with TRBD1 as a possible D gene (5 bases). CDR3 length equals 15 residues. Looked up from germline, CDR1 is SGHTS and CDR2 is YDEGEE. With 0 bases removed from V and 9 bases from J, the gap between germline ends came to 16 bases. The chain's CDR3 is CASSLGGGDLRPQHF. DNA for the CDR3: TGTGCCAGCAGCTTGGGGGGCGGCGATTTGAGGCCCCAGCATTTT.

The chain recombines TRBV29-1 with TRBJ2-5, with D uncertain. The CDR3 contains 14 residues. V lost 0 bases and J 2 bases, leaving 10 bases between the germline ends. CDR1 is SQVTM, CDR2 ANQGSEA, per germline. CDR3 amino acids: CSVEDEVTQETQYF. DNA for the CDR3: TGCAGCGTTGAAGATGAGGTAACTCAAGAGACCCAGTACTTC.

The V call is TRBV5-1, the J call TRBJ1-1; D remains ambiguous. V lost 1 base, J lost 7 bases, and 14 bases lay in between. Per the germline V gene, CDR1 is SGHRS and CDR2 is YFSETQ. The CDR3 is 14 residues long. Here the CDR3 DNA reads TGCGCCAGCAGCTTGCGGCGAGGGTTGGATGAAGCTTTCTTT. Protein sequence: CASSLRRGLDEAFF.

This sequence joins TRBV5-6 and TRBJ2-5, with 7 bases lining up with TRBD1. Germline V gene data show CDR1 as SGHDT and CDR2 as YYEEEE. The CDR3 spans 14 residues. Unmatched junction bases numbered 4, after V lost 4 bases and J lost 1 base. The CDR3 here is CASSTGQLQETQYF. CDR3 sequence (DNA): TGTGCCAGCAGCACGGGACAGCTCCAAGAGACCCAGTACTTC.

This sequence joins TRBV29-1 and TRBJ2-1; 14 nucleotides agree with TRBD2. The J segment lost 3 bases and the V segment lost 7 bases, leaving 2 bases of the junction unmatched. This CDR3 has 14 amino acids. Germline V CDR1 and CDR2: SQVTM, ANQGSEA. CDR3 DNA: TGCAGCGGGGGACTAGCGGGAGACTACAATGAGCAGTTCTTC. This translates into CSGGLAGDYNEQFF.

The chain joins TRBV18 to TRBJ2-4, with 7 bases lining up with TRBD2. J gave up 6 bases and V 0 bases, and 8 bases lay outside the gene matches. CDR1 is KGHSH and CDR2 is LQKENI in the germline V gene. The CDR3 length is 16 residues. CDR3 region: CASSPPSAGEGNIQYF. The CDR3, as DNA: TGTGCCAGCTCACCACCTTCTGCGGGAGAGGGAAACATTCAGTACTTC.

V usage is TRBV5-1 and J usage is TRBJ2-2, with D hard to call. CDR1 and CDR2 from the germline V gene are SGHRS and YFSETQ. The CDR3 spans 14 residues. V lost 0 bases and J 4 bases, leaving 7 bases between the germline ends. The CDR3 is CASSLASVTGELFF. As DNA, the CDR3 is TGCGCCAGCAGCTTGGCTTCAGTCACCGGGGAGCTGTTTTTT. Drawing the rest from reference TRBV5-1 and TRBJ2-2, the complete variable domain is KAGVTQTPRYLIKTRGQQVTLSCSPISGHRSVSWYQQTPGQGLQFLFEYFSETQRNKGNFPGRFSGRQFSNSRSEMNVSTLELGDSALYLCASSLASVTGELFFGEGSRLTVL.

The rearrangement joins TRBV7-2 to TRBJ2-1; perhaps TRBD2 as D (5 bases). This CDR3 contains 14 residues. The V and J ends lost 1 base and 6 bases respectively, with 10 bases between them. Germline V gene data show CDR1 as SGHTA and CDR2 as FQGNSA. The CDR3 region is CASSLDGSANEQFF. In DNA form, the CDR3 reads TGTGCCAGCAGCTTAGATGGTAGCGCCAATGAGCAGTTCTTC.

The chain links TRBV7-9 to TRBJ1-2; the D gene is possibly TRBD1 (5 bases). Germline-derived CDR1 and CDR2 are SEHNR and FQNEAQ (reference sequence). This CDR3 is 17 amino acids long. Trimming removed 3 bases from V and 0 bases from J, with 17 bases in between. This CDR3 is CASSFSDQGPANYGYTF. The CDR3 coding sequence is TGTGCCAGCAGCTTTTCCGACCAGGGCCCTGCTAACTATGGCTACACCTTC.

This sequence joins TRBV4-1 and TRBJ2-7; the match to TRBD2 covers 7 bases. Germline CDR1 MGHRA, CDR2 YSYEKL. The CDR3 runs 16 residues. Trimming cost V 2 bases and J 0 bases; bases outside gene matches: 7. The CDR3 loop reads CASSQSRGGFSYEQYF. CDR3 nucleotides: TGCGCCAGCAGCCAATCCCGGGGAGGGTTCTCCTACGAGCAGTACTTC.

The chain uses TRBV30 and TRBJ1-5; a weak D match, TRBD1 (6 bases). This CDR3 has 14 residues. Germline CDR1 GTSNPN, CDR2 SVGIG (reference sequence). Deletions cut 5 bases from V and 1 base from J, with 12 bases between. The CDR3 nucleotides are TGTGCCTGGGGTGGCAGGGGAAGCAATCAGCCCCAGCATTTT. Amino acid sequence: CAWGGRGSNQPQHF. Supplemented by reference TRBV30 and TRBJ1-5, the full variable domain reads SQTIHQWPATLVQPVGSPLSLECTVEGTSNPNLYWYRQAAGRGLQLLFYSVGIGQISSEVPQNLSASRPQDRQFILSSKKLLLSDSGFYLCAWGGRGSNQPQHFGDGTRLSIL.